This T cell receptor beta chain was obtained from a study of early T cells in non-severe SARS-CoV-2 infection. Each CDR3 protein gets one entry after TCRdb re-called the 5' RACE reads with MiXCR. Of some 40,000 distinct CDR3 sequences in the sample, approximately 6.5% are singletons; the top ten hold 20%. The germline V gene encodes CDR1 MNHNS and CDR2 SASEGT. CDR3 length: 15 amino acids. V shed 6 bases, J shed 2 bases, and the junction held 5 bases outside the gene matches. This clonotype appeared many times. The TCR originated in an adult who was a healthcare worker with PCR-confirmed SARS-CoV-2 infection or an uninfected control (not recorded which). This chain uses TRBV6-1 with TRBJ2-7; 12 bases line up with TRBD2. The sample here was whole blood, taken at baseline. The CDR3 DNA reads TGTGCCAGCAGGAGGACTAGCGGGGACACCTACGAGCAGTACTTC. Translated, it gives CASRRTSGDTYEQYF.